One and the same sample provided the 31 T cell receptor beta chains below, sequenced in a study of CD8 T cells in Susac syndrome (dated by TCRdb to the late 2010s). Library preparation was by the immunoSEQ multiplex PCR assay. RNA was extracted using the RNeasy kit, and about 0.45 to 1 microgram was reverse transcribed with random hexamers. TCRdb ran its own pipeline on the public reads, namely fastp trimming at Q25 and MiXCR clone calling, and kept in-frame beta chains. Rows merge per CDR3 protein into single entries with the most common DNA and genes. This sample gives about 150,000 distinct CDR3 sequences in total; approximately 94% of them show up just once. Jointly, the top ten make up approximately 0.08% of the sample. The specimen sequenced was CD4+ T cells from PBMCs. These TCRs come from a human donor with Susac syndrome.

The chain uses TRBV19 and TRBJ2-1, with D unclear. Germline loops: CDR1 LNHDA, CDR2 SQIVND (reference sequence). V was cut by 7 bases and J by 4 bases, with 8 bases left in between. CDR3 size: 12 residues. The CDR3 bases are TGTGCCAGTACGGATTTTTACAATGAGCAGTTCTTC. Its translation is CASTDFYNEQFF.

This clonotype appeared once. The V gene is TRBV12-3 or TRBV12-4, the J gene TRBJ2-2, with D uncertain. Trimming stripped 3 bases from V and 3 bases from J, with 5 bases between. The CDR3 sequence is 13 residues long. The CDR3 region is CASSFTYTGELFF. The DNA of the CDR3 is TGTGCCAGCAGTTTTACGTACACCGGGGAGCTGTTTTTT.

The chain employs TRBV29-1 and TRBJ2-4, with a possible D match to TRBD1 (6 bases). With 4 bases removed from V and 0 bases from J, the gap between germline ends came to 10 bases. The germline V gene encodes CDR1 SQVTM and CDR2 ANQGSEA. This CDR3 region has 14 residues. DNA of the CDR3: TGCAGCGTTGTACAGGGCATAGCCAAAAACATTCAGTACTTC. Amino acids: CSVVQGIAKNIQYF.

The rearrangement uses TRBV11-2 and TRBJ2-5, with 8 positions matching TRBD1. The CDR3 sequence is 14 residues long. The junction had 8 bases not matched to a gene; V was cut back by 6 bases and J by 5 bases. Germline-derived CDR1 and CDR2 are SGHAT and FQNNGV. The CDR3 spells CASRRWTGKETQYF. CDR3 DNA: TGTGCCAGCAGACGTTGGACAGGGAAGGAGACCCAGTACTTC.

The chain has TRBV20-1 and TRBJ1-2, with D maybe TRBD1 (6 bases). Germline CDR1 and CDR2: DFQATT and SNEGSKA (reference sequence). V lost 0 bases and J 4 bases, leaving 9 bases between the germline ends. The CDR3 has 13 amino acids. CDR3 sequence: CSARDQQGYGYTF. Written as DNA, the CDR3 is TGCAGTGCTAGAGATCAACAGGGCTATGGCTACACCTTC.

CDR3: CASSPNSGGAIETQYF. CDR3 coding DNA: TGTGCCAGCAGTCCCAATAGCGGGGGGGCGATCGAGACCCAGTACTTC. The rearrangement uses TRBV12-3 or TRBV12-4 and TRBJ2-5; 11 bases match TRBD2. The CDR3 is 16 amino acids. V was clipped by 5 bases and J by 5 bases; unmatched bases: 10.

CDR3 in amino acids: CASRQGQETQYF. For the CDR3, the DNA is TGTGCCAGCAGGCAGGGACAAGAGACCCAGTACTTC. This chain connects TRBV2 to TRBJ2-5; tentative D call: TRBD1 (5 bases). The CDR3 extends over 12 amino acids. Germline CDR1 reads SNHLY; CDR2 reads FYNNEI. V shed 6 bases and J shed 2 bases, with 7 bases lying between them.

V gene TRBV4-1 combines with J gene TRBJ1-3, with a possible D match to TRBD1 (5 bases). The CDR3 totals 17 residues. Trimming removed 1 base from V and 0 bases from J, with 13 bases in between. The germline V gene encodes CDR1 MGHRA and CDR2 YSYEKL. CDR3 protein: CASSQGKTGNSGNTIYF. The CDR3 DNA sequence: TGCGCCAGCAGCCAAGGGAAAACAGGCAACTCTGGAAACACCATATATTTT.

The V call is TRBV7-6, the J call TRBJ2-1; D is undetermined. This CDR3 is 11 amino acids long. Germline V gene data show CDR1 as SGHVS and CDR2 as FNYEAQ. V was pared by 5 bases and J by 14 bases, with 13 bases between. CDR3 sequence reads: CASSVSTLEFF. CDR3 coding DNA: TGTGCCAGCAGCGTCTCCACGCTGGAGTTCTTC.

The chain joins TRBV18 to TRBJ2-1; D not resolved. The CDR3 has 13 amino acids. The V gene's germline CDR1 is KGHSH and CDR2 LQKENI. Trimming removed 3 bases at V and 4 bases at J, with 7 bases between. CDR3 in DNA: TGTGCCAGCTCACCGGGTGGTTACAATGAGCAGTTCTTC. Translation: CASSPGGYNEQFF.

The chain has TRBV11-2 and TRBJ2-1, with D perhaps matching TRBD2 (5 bases). CDR3 length: 12 amino acids. Germline V gives CDR1 SGHAT, CDR2 FQNNGV. Trimming shortened V by 5 bases and J by 15 bases, and 17 bases separated the two germline ends. The CDR3 sequence is CASSHELGGSFF. The DNA of the CDR3 is TGTGCCAGCAGCCACGAACTAGGCGGGTCGTTCTTC.

The genes are TRBV2 and TRBJ2-2, with 7 bases that match TRBD2. The CDR3 loop spans 14 amino acids. The V segment lost 5 bases and the J segment 3 bases; nucleotides outside the gene matches: 3. CDR1 and CDR2 (germline): SNHLY, FYNNEI. DNA for the CDR3: TGTGCCAGCAGTCGGACTAGGGACACCGGGGAGCTGTTTTTT. This gives the protein CASSRTRDTGELFF.

The chain links TRBV2 to TRBJ2-3; D is perhaps TRBD1 or TRBD2 (5 bases each). The CDR3 runs to 12 residues. Trimming cost V 3 bases and J 6 bases, with 7 bases left between them. Germline V gives CDR1 SNHLY, CDR2 FYNNEI. The CDR3 DNA is TGTGCCAGCAGTGATAGGGACGATACGCAGTATTTT. Its protein is CASSDRDDTQYF.

The chain is built from TRBV20-1 and TRBJ2-7; D uncertain. The CDR3 is made up of 16 amino acids. The V gene lost 6 bases and the J gene lost 3 bases, with 24 bases spanning the gap. Germline CDR1 and CDR2: DFQATT and SNEGSKA (reference sequence). The CDR3 is CSARTSSFLQHYEQYF. DNA for the CDR3: TGCAGTGCCCGGACCAGTTCGTTCTTACAACACTACGAGCAGTACTTC.

The rearrangement links TRBV2 to TRBJ2-3, with 8 bases that match TRBD2. This CDR3 region has 14 residues. In germline, CDR1 is SNHLY, CDR2 FYNNEI. The V gene end was trimmed by 6 bases and the J gene end by 1 base; junction bases not matched to a gene: 3. DNA of the CDR3: TGTGCCAGCAGAAAAGCGGGGGGCACAGATACGCAGTATTTT. Encoded protein: CASRKAGGTDTQYF.

This rearrangement joins TRBV3-1 to TRBJ2-2; D not certain. The CDR3 sequence is 14 residues long. Germline loops: CDR1 LGHDT, CDR2 YNNKEL (reference sequence). V was clipped by 1 base and J by 0 bases, with 3 bases between them. CDR3 sequence: CASSQVPNTGELFF. The CDR3 nucleotides read TGTGCCAGCAGCCAAGTCCCGAACACCGGGGAGCTGTTTTTT.

This rearrangement joins TRBV24-1 to TRBJ2-1, with TRBD2 matching over 8 bases. CDR3 length: 15 amino acids. V shed 3 bases, J shed 5 bases, and the junction held 5 bases outside the gene matches. Germline V CDR1 and CDR2: KGHDR, SFDVKD. The CDR3 DNA follows: TGTGCCACCAGTGATATCGGGACTAGAGACAATGAGCAGTTCTTC. It is translated as CATSDIGTRDNEQFF.

This chain's CDR3 is CASSSPDRAGETQYF. CDR3 coding DNA: TGTGCCAGCAGCTCCCCTGACAGGGCTGGCGAGACCCAGTACTTC. The chain is built from TRBV28 and TRBJ2-5, with TRBD1 matching 7 bases. Germline V gives CDR1 MDHEN, CDR2 SYDVKM. The V segment lost 6 bases and the J segment 5 bases; nucleotides outside the gene matches: 12. This CDR3 comprises 15 residues.

The chain recombines TRBV20-1 with TRBJ2-7, with 10 bases aligning to TRBD1. This CDR3 is built from 16 residues. Trimming at V came to 2 bases and at J to 2 bases, leaving 9 bases not matched to a gene. The germline gives CDR1 DFQATT, CDR2 SNEGSKA (reference sequence). CDR3 sequence (DNA): TGCAGTGCTAGAAAAAAGGGACAGGGGTGGACCTACGAGCAGTACTTC. Residues: CSARKKGQGWTYEQYF.

This rearrangement joins TRBV6-5 to TRBJ2-1; a weak D match, TRBD2 (6 bases). V dropped 5 bases and J dropped 6 bases, with 11 bases sitting between them. CDR1 MNHEY and CDR2 SVGAGI come from the germline V gene. The CDR3 spans 13 residues. CDR3 DNA: TGTGCCAGCAGTCTGGGACTCTTCAATGAGCAGTTCTTC. The encoded protein is CASSLGLFNEQFF.

V and J are TRBV6-5 and TRBJ1-2; TRBD1 matches at 8 bases. Losses at the gene ends were 6 bases for V and 4 bases for J; bases not matched to a gene: 10. The CDR3 length is 15 residues. Germline V lookup: CDR1 MNHEY, CDR2 SVGAGI. CDR3 nucleotide sequence: TGTGCCAGCAGCCCCACTTACAGGGGGGGCTATGGCTACACCTTC. Its protein is CASSPTYRGGYGYTF.

The rearrangement uses TRBV28 and TRBJ2-7, with 10 bases identical to TRBD1. Germline CDR1 reads MDHEN; CDR2 reads SYDVKM. The CDR3 contains 16 residues. The V gene end was trimmed by 3 bases and the J gene end by 2 bases; junction bases not matched to a gene: 7. The chain's CDR3 is CASSLPRTGGTYEQYF. CDR3 nucleotides: TGTGCCAGCAGTTTGCCCCGGACAGGGGGAACCTACGAGCAGTACTTC.

Only one count was recorded for this clonotype. The rearrangement uses TRBV6-5 and TRBJ2-7; no clear D gene. Between the trimmed V and J ends, which lost 2 bases and 2 bases, there was a span of 10 bases. CDR3 length equals 14 residues. The V gene's germline CDR1 is MNHEY and CDR2 SVGAGI. CDR3 in DNA: TGTGCCAGCAGTTACCCCCGAGGAACCTACGAGCAGTACTTC. Protein product: CASSYPRGTYEQYF.

The chain combines TRBV29-1 with TRBJ2-7, with 11 bases matching TRBD1. Per the germline V gene, CDR1 is SQVTM and CDR2 is ANQGSEA. The CDR3 runs to 14 residues. The V gene end was trimmed by 5 bases and the J gene end by 5 bases; junction bases not matched to a gene: 8. CDR3 in DNA: TGCAGCGTTCGGGACAGGGGGTCGTACCACGAGCAGTACTTC. This sequence encodes CSVRDRGSYHEQYF.

The table lists this clonotype with a count of one. The gene calls are TRBV7-9 and TRBJ2-7, with 15 bases aligning to TRBD2. Germline loops: CDR1 SEHNR, CDR2 FQNEAQ (reference sequence). This CDR3 is built from 16 residues. V dropped 5 bases and J dropped 3; count of bases not matched to a gene: 5. CDR3 residues: CASSPGLAGGFYEQYF. The CDR3 DNA reads as TGTGCCAGCAGCCCCGGACTAGCGGGGGGGTTCTACGAGCAGTACTTC.

The gene calls are TRBV24-1 and TRBJ2-4; perhaps D is TRBD1 or TRBD2 (5 bases each). Trimming removed 4 bases from V and 1 base from J, with 19 bases in between. The CDR3 is 18 residues long. Per germline, CDR1 KGHDR and CDR2 SFDVKD. CDR3 coding DNA: TGTGCCACCAGTGAACAGGACTTTTGTGGGTCGGCCAAAAACATTCAGTACTTC. The encoded protein is CATSEQDFCGSAKNIQYF.

This clonotype was seen just once. Sequence at one end of the junction differs from germline and may be a read error. The rearrangement uses TRBV4-1 and TRBJ1-1; no clear D. CDR3 size: 15 residues. Per germline, CDR1 MGHRA and CDR2 YSYEKL. The DNA of the CDR3 is TGCGCCAGCAGCCAAGGGGGAGGTGTTCGGACTGAAGCTCTCTTT. It translates to CASSQGGGVRTEALF.

The J gene is TRBJ1-4, the V gene TRBV7-9; possibly TRBD1 for D (6 bases). Germline values: CDR1 SEHNR, CDR2 FQNEAQ (reference sequence). The CDR3 sequence is 15 residues long. V was clipped by 5 bases and J by 3 bases, with 13 bases between them. The DNA of the CDR3 is TGTGCCAGCAGCACACAGGGATGGGCTAATGAAAAACTGTTTTTT. Amino acid sequence: CASSTQGWANEKLFF.

V is TRBV13 and J is TRBJ2-6; D is ambiguous. Germline V CDR1 and CDR2: PRHDT, FYEKMQ (reference sequence). V was shortened by 6 bases and J by 3 bases, with 9 bases between the two germline ends. There are 14 residues in the CDR3. The CDR3 loop is CASSMGYGANVLTF. In nucleotides, the CDR3 is TGTGCCAGCAGTATGGGGTATGGGGCCAACGTCCTGACTTTC.

The genes are TRBV7-8 and TRBJ2-1; 7 bases align to TRBD2. The CDR3 runs to 17 residues. The V and J ends lost 1 base and 0 bases, in that order; junction bases with no gene match: 6. Germline-derived CDR1 and CDR2 are SGHVS and FQNEAQ. The CDR3 here is CASSLVSRGSSYNEQFF. In DNA form, the CDR3 reads TGTGCCAGCAGCTTAGTTTCGCGGGGGAGCTCCTACAATGAGCAGTTCTTC.

The V and J genes are TRBV28 and TRBJ2-7; D gene unclear. Germline V gene lookup returns CDR1 MDHEN and CDR2 SYDVKM. The length of the CDR3 is 14 residues. Between the trimmed V and J ends, which lost 7 bases and 0 bases, there was a span of 13 bases. CDR3 sequence: CASIKTLSSYEQYF. CDR3 nucleotides: TGTGCCAGCATTAAGACGCTGAGCTCCTACGAGCAGTACTTC. The full variable domain, with the rest looked up from reference TRBV28 and TRBJ2-7, is DVKVTQSSRYLVKRTGEKVFLECVQDMDHENMFWYRQDPGLGLRLIYFSYDVKMKEKGDIPEGYSVSREKKERFSLILESASTNQTSMYLCASIKTLSSYEQYFGPGTRLTVT.